This is a list of T cell receptor beta chains from one sample in a study of T-cell memory formation after mild COVID-19. TCRdb ran MiXCR on the 5' RACE reads and lists one entry per CDR3 protein. The table lists roughly 450,000 distinct CDR3 sequences, about 20% of them singletons. Sample: PBMCs or a T cell subset sorted from them (not recorded which). Receptors originate from a young man who had mild COVID-19 (a few samples of this study predate the infection). Cell type and time point are not known. Each CDR3 is given with its conserved first and last residue. D genes are given only for firm matches. Some rows mark clone size as missing; the rest say once, few, many or name a class of expanded clone.

-	TRBV5-1	-	TRBJ1-6	CASSFRGTNSPLHF	TGCGCCAGCAGCTTCAGGGGTACAAATTCACCCCTCCACTTT
-	TRBV28	-	TRBJ1-5	CASSLILGPQHF	TGTGCCAGCAGTTTAATCTTGGGGCCCCAGCATTTT
TRBD2	TRBV5-1	many	TRBJ2-5	CASSLVGGEETQYF	TGCGCCAGCAGCTTGGTCGGGGGGGAAGAGACCCAGTACTTC
-	TRBV27	-	TRBJ2-5	CASSSAGAQETQYF	TGTGCCAGCAGTTCAGCTGGGGCCCAAGAGACCCAGTACTTC
-	TRBV7-2	-	TRBJ2-1	CASSLCGTHNEQFF	TGTGCCAGCAGCTTATGCGGGACGCACAATGAGCAGTTCTTC
-	TRBV6-5	few	TRBJ2-7	CASRTNRGEQYF	TGTGCCAGCAGAACAAATCGGGGCGAGCAGTACTTC
TRBD1	TRBV10-3	few	TRBJ2-1	CAISDPGTGSDEQFF	TGTGCCATCAGTGACCCGGGGACAGGGTCGGATGAGCAGTTCTTC
-	TRBV5-1	-	TRBJ1-5	CASSLEAGNQPQHF	TGCGCCAGCAGCTTGGAGGCAGGAAATCAGCCCCAGCATTTT
-	TRBV20-1	few	TRBJ1-1	CSARDPRGEGTEAFF	TGCAGTGCTAGAGACCCCCGAGGGGAGGGCACTGAAGCTTTCTTT
TRBD2	TRBV7-3	-	TRBJ2-5	CASSPTSGRETQYF	TGTGCCAGCAGCCCTACTAGCGGTCGAGAGACCCAGTACTTC
-	TRBV5-1	few	TRBJ1-1	CASSPQALGEAFF	TGCGCCAGCTCCCCACAGGCCCTCGGAGAAGCTTTCTTT
-	TRBV6-1	-	TRBJ2-1	CASSEPGVSEQFF	TGTGCCAGCAGTGAGCCAGGGGTATCTGAGCAGTTCTTC
-	TRBV7-3	few	TRBJ2-2	CASSLRANTGELFF	TGTGCCAGCTCTCTGAGGGCGAACACCGGGGAGCTGTTTTTT
TRBD2	TRBV4-3	-	TRBJ2-3	CASSQDGAGGGVGTDTQYF	TGCGCCAGCAGCCAAGATGGAGCGGGGGGCGGTGTTGGCACAGATACGCAGTATTTT
TRBD1	TRBV3-1	many	TRBJ1-6	CASSQLGTGGNSPLHF	TGTGCCAGCAGCCAGCTTGGGACAGGGGGTAATTCACCCCTCCACTTT
TRBD1	TRBV7-6	-	TRBJ1-4	CARPGTAGEKLFF	TGTGCCAGACCCGGGACAGCGGGTGAAAAACTGTTTTTT
-	TRBV4-3	few	TRBJ2-5	CASSPSASRGKETQYF	TGCGCCAGCAGCCCCTCCGCTAGCCGGGGAAAAGAGACCCAGTACTTC
-	TRBV11-2	-	TRBJ1-1	CASSEGEGVWATEAFF	TGTGCCAGCAGCGAGGGAGAGGGGGTTTGGGCAACTGAAGCTTTCTTT
-	TRBV7-2	-	TRBJ2-7	CASSLRGSVYEQYF	TGTGCCAGCAGCTTAAGGGGATCGGTCTACGAGCAGTACTTC
-	TRBV5-1	-	TRBJ2-3	CASSLITREENTQYF	TGCGCCAGCAGCTTGATTACAAGGGAGGAGAATACGCAGTATTTT
TRBD1	TRBV7-8	few	TRBJ2-2	CASSRISGTGNTGELFF	TGTGCCAGCAGCCGAATCTCCGGGACAGGGAACACCGGGGAGCTGTTTTTT
TRBD1	TRBV5-1	-	TRBJ1-1	CASRANRGWTEAFF	TGCGCCAGCAGGGCCAACAGGGGGTGGACTGAAGCTTTCTTT
TRBD1	TRBV7-9	few	TRBJ1-1	CASSTRQGQNTEAFF	TGTGCCAGCAGCACCCGACAGGGGCAAAACACTGAAGCTTTCTTT
TRBD2	TRBV5-6	few	TRBJ2-3	CASSSETVWRRGGLVSNTQYF	TGTGCCAGCAGCTCCGAAACAGTATGGCGGCGGGGGGGCCTCGTATCAAATACGCAGTATTTT
-	TRBV12-3/TRBV12-4	-	TRBJ1-3	CASSLLLNTIYF	TGTGCCAGCAGTTTGTTGTTGAACACCATATATTTT
TRBD1	TRBV5-1	many	TRBJ2-1	CASSPTNRGNEQFF	TGCGCCAGCAGCCCCACTAACAGGGGCAATGAGCAGTTCTTC
-	TRBV5-1	many	TRBJ2-3	CASYRTFRTDTQYF	TGCGCCAGCTACCGGACGTTTCGCACAGATACGCAGTATTTT
-	TRBV7-2	-	TRBJ2-5	CASSLTFRETQYF	TGTGCCAGCAGCTTAACCTTCCGCGAGACCCAGTACTTC